This TCR beta chain was found in a study of blood T cell repertoires in COVID-19. J was trimmed by 4 bases and V by 3 bases; bases with no gene match: 8. The CDR3 contains 15 residues. Germline loops: CDR1 SGHTA, CDR2 FQGNSA. As originally analysed: The authors estimated nucleated cell counts from reference gene primer amplification. Only in-frame clones appear in the TCRdb table, and some are missing; sequencing was by immunoSEQ multiplex PCR. That table furnishes V, J and clone size, whereas the DNA furnished D and trimming. The sample holds tens of thousands of clones, less than 90% seen once. This sequence was found in a man aged 45-65 years with acute or convalescent COVID-19. The sample was peripheral blood. The V call is TRBV7-2, the J call TRBJ2-7, with 8 bases matching TRBD2. The CDR3 region is CASSLSGGRRYEQYF. The CDR3 DNA reads TGTGCCAGCAGCTTGTCAGGCGGGAGGCGTTACGAGCAGTACTTC.